These 13 T cell receptor beta chains were all obtained from the same sample, sequenced in a study of technical replicates of blood from a few donors. Clones were read by immunoSEQ multiplex PCR, and TCRdb kept only the in-frame ones, dropping some. The table lists some 62,000 clones, more than 85% of them singletons. Sequencing used PBMCs. The receptors were sampled from a human donor in good health. Some clones in this sample may be carry-over from other donors' samples.

The chain uses TRBV7-2 and TRBJ2-7, with D uncertain. The germline V gene has CDR1 SGHTA and CDR2 FQGNSA. V shed 3 bases and J shed 4 bases, with 16 bases lying between them. CDR3 size: 15 residues. DNA of the CDR3: TGTGCCAGCAGCTTCTACTCTGGGCCTGGGTACGAGCAGTACTTC. As protein: CASSFYSGPGYEQYF.

V usage is TRBV11-2 and J usage is TRBJ1-2, with D unresolved. The CDR3 has 13 residues. Trimming pared 3 bases from V and 8 bases from J, leaving 13 bases between. CDR1 is SGHAT and CDR2 is FQNNGV in the germline V gene. The CDR3 loop reads CASSFPFLRGYTF. In DNA form, the CDR3 reads TGTGCCAGCAGCTTTCCCTTCCTCCGGGGCTACACCTTC.

This clone was picked up one time. The chain is built from TRBV30 and TRBJ1-5, with TRBD1 identical over 11 bases. The germline V gene has CDR1 GTSNPN and CDR2 SVGIG (reference sequence). The CDR3 spans 15 residues. The junction had 2 bases not matched to a gene; V was cut back by 1 base and J by 3 bases. The CDR3: CAWSGDRGVNQPQHF. In DNA, the CDR3 is TGTGCCTGGAGTGGGGACAGGGGGGTCAATCAGCCCCAGCATTTT. The complete variable domain, with remaining parts taken from reference TRBV30 and TRBJ1-5, reads SQTIHQWPATLVQPVGSPLSLECTVEGTSNPNLYWYRQAAGRGLQLLFYSVGIGQISSEVPQNLSASRPQDRQFILSSKKLLLSDSGFYLCAWSGDRGVNQPQHFGDGTRLSIL.

The rearrangement uses TRBV2 and TRBJ1-1, with 7 bases that match TRBD1. CDR3 length: 14 amino acids. V lost 4 bases to trimming and J lost 1 base; unmatched junction nucleotides: 3. Germline assignment: CDR1 SNHLY and CDR2 FYNNEI. Here the CDR3 DNA reads TGTGCCAGCAGTGGGCGACAGGGGAACACTGAAGCTTTCTTT. It translates to CASSGRQGNTEAFF. Drawing the rest from reference TRBV2 and TRBJ1-1, the complete variable domain is EPEVTQTPSHQVTQMGQEVILRCVPISNHLYFYWYRQILGQKVEFLVSFYNNEISEKSEIFDDQFSVERPDGSNFTLKIRSTKLEDSAMYFCASSGRQGNTEAFFGQGTRLTVV.

The chain couples TRBV4-3 to TRBJ1-2; no reliable D call. CDR3 length equals 12 residues. V was trimmed by 0 bases and J by 8 bases, leaving 7 bases between them. Germline V lookup: CDR1 LGHNA, CDR2 YSLEER. The CDR3 here is CASSQDQVGYTF. CDR3 DNA sequence: TGCGCCAGCAGCCAAGACCAGGTGGGCTACACCTTC.

The chain links TRBV30 to TRBJ1-2; D uncertain. In germline, CDR1 is GTSNPN, CDR2 SVGIG (reference sequence). Deletions cut 1 base from V and 11 bases from J, with 14 bases between. The CDR3 length is 12 residues. CDR3 coding DNA: TGTGCCTGGAGTGGACTGAGGGCTTGGTACACCTTC. Encoded protein: CAWSGLRAWYTF.

CDR3 coding DNA: TGCGCCAGCAGCGATACGACCCAAACAGGGGGTTACGGGAACACTGAAGCTTTCTTT. It yields the protein CASSDTTQTGGYGNTEAFF. V is TRBV5-1 and J is TRBJ1-1, with 8 bases that match TRBD1. V shed 4 bases, J shed 1 base, and the junction held 18 bases outside the gene matches. CDR3 size: 19 residues. CDR1 is SGHRS and CDR2 is YFSETQ in the germline V gene.

The CDR3: CASSLGRSHSPLHF. Written as DNA, the CDR3 is TGCGCCAGCAGCTTGGGAAGGAGCCATTCACCCCTCCACTTT. The chain employs TRBV5-1 and TRBJ1-6; no clear D. Trimming left V 0 bases short and J 8 bases short, with 9 bases between. From germline, CDR1 is SGHRS and CDR2 YFSETQ. This CDR3 contains 14 residues.

The chain links TRBV5-8 to TRBJ1-5; the D gene is possibly TRBD1 (5 bases). The germline CDR1 and CDR2 sequences are SGHTS and YDEGEE. V lost 6 bases to trimming and J lost 2 bases, with 9 bases between them. The CDR3 has 13 residues. This CDR3 is CASTRGGNQPQHF. DNA for the CDR3: TGTGCCAGCACCCGGGGGGGCAATCAGCCCCAGCATTTT.

V is TRBV9 and J is TRBJ2-3; D unclear. Germline loops: CDR1 SGDLS, CDR2 YYNGEE. With 0 bases removed from V and 2 bases from J, the gap between germline ends came to 10 bases. The CDR3 has 15 residues. CDR3 sequence (DNA): TGTGCCAGCAGCGTAGAGGTGGGCGCCACAGATACGCAGTATTTT. The encoded protein is CASSVEVGATDTQYF.

The chain couples TRBV6-1 to TRBJ2-7; TRBD1 aligns across 11 bases. This CDR3 is 17 amino acids long. The V gene's germline CDR1 is MNHNS and CDR2 SASEGT. With V trimmed by 1 base and J by 6 bases, 11 bases remained unmatched. The CDR3 bases are TGTGCCAGCAGTGAAGTGGACAGGGGGCGACCTCTCGGCGAGCAGTACTTC. Protein: CASSEVDRGRPLGEQYF.

The rearrangement joins TRBV7-9 to TRBJ2-5, with D perhaps matching TRBD2 (7 bases). The germline V gene has CDR1 SEHNR and CDR2 FQNEAQ (reference sequence). The CDR3 runs to 17 residues. V lost 4 bases to trimming and J lost 0 bases, with 18 bases between them. The CDR3 reads CASSYPGGGPYQETQYF. CDR3 nucleotide sequence: TGTGCCAGCAGCTATCCGGGCGGGGGCCCGTACCAAGAGACCCAGTACTTC.

This chain connects TRBV10-3 to TRBJ2-7, with D uncertain. Germline V CDR1 and CDR2: ENHRY, SYGVKD. There are 13 residues in the CDR3. Deletions cut 8 bases from V and 5 bases from J, with 16 bases between. CDR3 residues: CAIADKRSDEQYF. CDR3 in DNA: TGTGCCATCGCTGACAAGAGATCCGACGAGCAGTACTTC.